One and the same sample provided the 20 T cell receptor beta chains below, sequenced in a study of blood T cell repertoires in COVID-19. The protocol was immunoSEQ multiplex PCR, while the TCRdb copy is restricted to in-frame clones and leaves out a portion. The sample lists some 120,000 clones, about nine tenths seen once, with around 4.5% in the top ten. Sequencing input: peripheral blood. The receptors come from a man aged 35-49 years with acute or convalescent COVID-19.

This clone was recorded only once. The rearrangement joins TRBV20-1 to TRBJ1-6; TRBD1 aligns across 7 bases. Per germline, CDR1 DFQATT and CDR2 SNEGSKA (reference sequence). The CDR3 covers 18 residues. V shed 3 bases, J shed 0 bases, and the junction held 11 bases outside the gene matches. CDR3 DNA sequence: TGCAGTGCTAGTCGGACTTTCAGGGGGAGCTCCTATAATTCACCCCTCCACTTT. Amino acids: CSASRTFRGSSYNSPLHF.

This chain connects TRBV5-5 to TRBJ2-2, with 9 nucleotides matching TRBD1. CDR1 is SGHKS, CDR2 YYEKEE, per germline (reference sequence). The CDR3 spans 15 residues. V lost 2 bases and J lost 5; bases outside the gene matches: 4. This CDR3 reads CASSLQGALTGELFF. CDR3 in DNA: TGTGCCAGCAGCTTACAGGGGGCGCTTACCGGGGAGCTGTTTTTT.

The chain combines TRBV29-1 with TRBJ2-7; 7 bases line up with TRBD2. CDR1 is SQVTM and CDR2 is ANQGSEA in the germline V gene. Unmatched junction bases numbered 3, after V lost 7 bases and J lost 3 bases. There are 11 residues in the CDR3. DNA of the CDR3: TGCAGCGCCGGGACTAACTACGAGCAGTACTTC. This encodes CSAGTNYEQYF.

This clone came up once. J is TRBJ1-2 and V is TRBV19, with 7 bases lining up with TRBD1. The V gene end was trimmed by 4 bases and the J gene end by 4 bases; junction bases not matched to a gene: 9. Germline V gene lookup returns CDR1 LNHDA and CDR2 SQIVND (reference sequence). CDR3 length equals 15 residues. CDR3 region: CASSTRGGGGYGYTF. The CDR3 DNA is TGTGCCAGTAGTACCCGAGGGGGCGGTGGCTATGGCTACACCTTC. The variable domain in full, completed from reference TRBV19 and TRBJ1-2, reads DGGITQSPKYLFRKEGQNVTLSCEQNLNHDAMYWYRQDPGQGLRLIYYSQIVNDFQKGDIAEGYSVSREKKESFPLTVTSAQKNPTAFYLCASSTRGGGGYGYTFGSGTRLTVV.

CDR3 DNA sequence: TGTGCCAGCAGCTTACGGGACAGGGGCAACGAGCAGTACTTC. Encoded protein: CASSLRDRGNEQYF. The chain employs TRBV13 and TRBJ2-7; 10 bases are shared with TRBD1. There are 14 residues in the CDR3. V lost 2 bases and J lost 5; bases outside the gene matches: 3. Germline CDR1 reads PRHDT; CDR2 reads FYEKMQ (reference sequence).

This clone appeared a single time. The V call is TRBV30, the J call TRBJ1-4, with D unclear. V was clipped by 3 bases and J by 7 bases, with 18 bases between them. This CDR3 has 15 residues. Germline V gene lookup returns CDR1 GTSNPN and CDR2 SVGIG (reference sequence). The CDR3, as DNA: TGTGCCTGGAGCCGGGAGAGGCGCCGGGGTGAAAAACTGTTTTTT. Amino acid sequence: CAWSRERRRGEKLFF.

The chain has TRBV3-1 (or the pseudogene TRBV3-2) and TRBJ2-7, with D perhaps matching TRBD2 (6 bases). The CDR3 runs 14 residues. V lost 0 bases and J 9 bases, leaving 15 bases between the germline ends. Germline V gives CDR1 LGHDT, CDR2 YNNKEL (reference sequence). This CDR3 reads CASSQDEASVAQYF. In DNA form, the CDR3 reads TGTGCCAGCAGCCAAGATGAGGCTAGCGTGGCGCAGTACTTC.

This chain uses TRBV15 with TRBJ1-6; 7 positions agree with TRBD1. The germline V gene encodes CDR1 LNHNV and CDR2 YYDKDF (reference sequence). The CDR3 has 16 residues. The junction had 9 bases not matched to a gene; V was cut back by 0 bases and J by 10 bases. CDR3 in amino acids: CATSRDWAGGGSPLHF. The CDR3 nucleotides read TGTGCCACCAGCAGAGATTGGGCAGGGGGAGGATCACCCCTCCACTTT. The full variable domain, with the rest looked up from reference TRBV15 and TRBJ1-6, is DAMVIQNPRYQVTQFGKPVTLSCSQTLNHNVMYWYQQKSSQAPKLLFHYYDKDFNNEADTPDNFQSRRPNTSFCFLDIRSPGLGDTAMYLCATSRDWAGGGSPLHFGNGTRLTVT.

The genes are TRBV29-1 and TRBJ2-2; 10 bases agree with TRBD1. The CDR3 contains 14 residues. CDR1 and CDR2 (germline): SQVTM, ANQGSEA. The J segment lost 6 bases and the V segment lost 8 bases, leaving 9 bases of the junction unmatched. CDR3 residues: CSTKTGGSSGELFF. Here the CDR3 DNA reads TGCAGCACTAAGACAGGGGGCAGTTCCGGGGAGCTGTTTTTT.

This clone was observed a handful of times. This rearrangement joins TRBV5-1 to TRBJ2-2; TRBD1 matches at 8 bases. The germline V gene encodes CDR1 SGHRS and CDR2 YFSETQ. The junction had 4 bases not matched to a gene; V was cut back by 0 bases and J by 3 bases. CDR3 size: 16 residues. As DNA, the CDR3 is TGCGCCAGCAGCTTGGGCAGGGGGCTTGACACCGGGGAGCTGTTTTTT. It specifies CASSLGRGLDTGELFF.

The V gene is TRBV18, the J gene TRBJ1-2; 10 bases are shared with TRBD1. There are 15 residues in the CDR3. The junction had 8 bases not matched to a gene; V was cut back by 6 bases and J by 4 bases. Germline values: CDR1 KGHSH, CDR2 LQKENI. CDR3 sequence (DNA): TGTGCCAGCTCCTCGACAGGGGGCGGGAGCTATGGCTACACCTTC. Protein product: CASSSTGGGSYGYTF.

The V call is TRBV7-9, the J call TRBJ1-2; a weak D match, TRBD1 (5 bases). The CDR3 has 12 residues. Germline CDR1 is SEHNR and CDR2 is FQNEAQ (reference sequence). Trimming removed 5 bases at V and 13 bases at J, with 17 bases between. The CDR3 loop reads CASSPGVPQGTF. CDR3 DNA: TGTGCCAGCAGCCCCGGAGTCCCGCAGGGCACCTTC.

The chain recombines TRBV5-8 with TRBJ1-1; TRBD1 agrees at 8 bases. The CDR3 is made up of 15 amino acids. V shed 6 bases, J shed 4 bases, and the junction held 11 bases outside the gene matches. CDR1 is SGHTS and CDR2 is YDEGEE in the germline V gene. The chain's CDR3 is CASTPARGLGTEAFF. In DNA, the CDR3 is TGTGCCAGCACCCCCGCCAGGGGGCTGGGCACTGAAGCTTTCTTT.

Ten or more counts support this clone. The chain joins TRBV3-1 (or the pseudogene TRBV3-2) to TRBJ1-1; D is possibly TRBD1 (6 bases). The V and J ends lost 4 bases and 0 bases respectively, with 6 bases between them. Germline-derived CDR1 and CDR2 are LGHDT and YNNKEL (reference sequence). The length of the CDR3 is 13 residues. The CDR3 DNA reads as TGTGCCAGCAGCCGGGACATGAACACTGAAGCTTTCTTT. This sequence encodes CASSRDMNTEAFF.

The chain recombines TRBV14 with TRBJ2-2; D gene uncertain. Trimming pared 4 bases from V and 5 bases from J, leaving 14 bases between. The germline CDR1 and CDR2 sequences are SGHDN and FVKESK. The CDR3 spans 15 residues. CDR3 protein: CASSLLRFGTGELFF. The CDR3 DNA sequence: TGTGCCAGCAGCCTCCTCCGTTTCGGGACCGGGGAGCTGTTTTTT.

This clone was counted at least ten times. The rearrangement uses TRBV7-6 and TRBJ2-3, with TRBD2 identical over 11 bases. With V trimmed by 7 bases and J by 4 bases, 1 base remained unmatched. The CDR3 is 13 residues long. Germline-derived CDR1 and CDR2 are SGHVS and FNYEAQ. This chain's CDR3 is CASKLAGADTQYF. The CDR3 bases are TGTGCCAGCAAACTAGCGGGAGCAGATACGCAGTATTTT. The full variable domain, its missing parts supplied by reference TRBV7-6 and TRBJ2-3, is GAGVSQSPRYKVTKRGQDVALRCDPISGHVSLYWYRQALGQGPEFLTYFNYEAQQDKSGLPNDRFSAERPEGSISTLTIQRTEQRDSAMYRCASKLAGADTQYFGPGTRLTVL.

The chain combines TRBV5-6 with TRBJ1-5, with 7 bases identical to TRBD1. This CDR3 comprises 14 residues. Germline loops: CDR1 SGHDT, CDR2 YYEEEE. The J segment lost 5 bases and the V segment lost 5 bases, leaving 7 bases of the junction unmatched. CDR3 amino acids: CASSLGQVDQPQHF. The CDR3 DNA reads as TGTGCCAGCAGTTTAGGACAGGTTGATCAGCCCCAGCATTTT.

J is TRBJ2-2 and V is TRBV5-6; 8 bases agree with TRBD2. The CDR3 sequence is 12 residues long. Looked up from germline, CDR1 is SGHDT and CDR2 is YYEEEE. Losses at the gene ends were 4 bases for V and 7 bases for J; bases not matched to a gene: 0. Here the CDR3 reads CASSRGGGELFF. The CDR3 region has the DNA TGTGCCAGCAGCCGGGGGGGCGGGGAGCTGTTTTTT.

The chain uses TRBV9 and TRBJ2-7, with D uncertain. The ends were cut back, 0 bases at V and 2 bases at J, with 9 bases in the middle. CDR3 size: 14 residues. CDR1 and CDR2 from the germline V gene are SGDLS and YYNGEE. The DNA for the CDR3 is TGTGCCAGCAGCGTAGATCCAGTCCCCTACGAGCAGTACTTC. This gives the protein CASSVDPVPYEQYF.

The rearrangement uses TRBV2 and TRBJ1-2, with D maybe TRBD1 (5 bases). CDR1 SNHLY and CDR2 FYNNEI come from the germline V gene. The CDR3 has 15 residues. V gave up 0 bases and J gave up 6 bases, with 14 bases separating them. The CDR3 coding sequence is TGTGCCAGCAGTGAAGCGCAGGGAAGTTTTGATGGCTACACCTTC. It is translated as CASSEAQGSFDGYTF.